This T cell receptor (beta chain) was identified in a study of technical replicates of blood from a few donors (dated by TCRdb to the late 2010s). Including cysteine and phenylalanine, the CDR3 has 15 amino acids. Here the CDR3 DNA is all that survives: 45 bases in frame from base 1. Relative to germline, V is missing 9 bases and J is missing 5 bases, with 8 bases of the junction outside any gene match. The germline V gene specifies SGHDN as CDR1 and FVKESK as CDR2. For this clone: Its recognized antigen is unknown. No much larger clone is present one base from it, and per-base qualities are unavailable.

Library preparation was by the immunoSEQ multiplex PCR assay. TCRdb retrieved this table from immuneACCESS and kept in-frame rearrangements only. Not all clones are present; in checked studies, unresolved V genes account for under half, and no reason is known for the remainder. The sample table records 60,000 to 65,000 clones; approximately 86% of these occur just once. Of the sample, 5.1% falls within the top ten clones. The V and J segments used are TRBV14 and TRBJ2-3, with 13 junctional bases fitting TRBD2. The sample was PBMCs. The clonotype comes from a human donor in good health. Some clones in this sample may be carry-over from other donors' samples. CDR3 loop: CARAETSGRRDTQYF. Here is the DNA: TGTGCCAGAGCGGAGACTAGCGGGAGGAGAGATACGCAGTATTTT.